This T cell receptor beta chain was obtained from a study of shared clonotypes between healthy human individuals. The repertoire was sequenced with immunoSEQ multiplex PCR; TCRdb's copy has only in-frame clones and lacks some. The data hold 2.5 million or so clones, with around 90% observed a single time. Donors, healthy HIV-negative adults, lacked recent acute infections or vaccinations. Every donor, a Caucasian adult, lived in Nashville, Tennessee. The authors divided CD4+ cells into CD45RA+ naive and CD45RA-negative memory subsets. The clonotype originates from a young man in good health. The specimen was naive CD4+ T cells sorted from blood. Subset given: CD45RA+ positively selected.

CDR3: CASSQFVLREDRDTEAFF. DNA of the CDR3: TGCGCCAGCAGTCAATTCGTTTTAAGGGAGGATAGGGACACTGAAGCTTTCTTT. This sequence joins TRBV23-1 and TRBJ1-1; D not certain. TRBV23-1 is known as an ORF, though its function is uncertain. Trimming took off 1 base at V and 3 bases at J, with 21 bases between the two ends. The CDR3 consists of 18 residues.